The rows below give T cell receptor beta chains drawn from one sample of a study of T cell responses to AZD1222 COVID-19 vaccine. Generated by immunoSEQ multiplex PCR, the TCRdb table keeps only in-frame clones and is missing some. The table includes tens of thousands of clones, more than 80% detected once. The input for sequencing was peripheral blood, taken on day 0 of MenACWY control vaccination. The receptors were sampled from an adult in good health. CDR3s include the opening cysteine and the closing phenylalanine or tryptophan. The D gene is left open where the match is weak.

>TRBD1|TRBV27
CASNQQGAYEQYF
>.|TRBV7-9
CASSLGAAYQPQHF
>.|TRBV29-1
CSVEFNGASYNEQFF
>TRBD2|TRBV3-1/TRBV3-2
CASSHLSSGRTETQYF
>TRBD1|TRBV28
CASSPRDSYNSPLHF
>.|TRBV12-3/TRBV12-4
CASIPYSPLHF
>TRBD2|TRBV20-1
CSASGGRAGLSYEQYF
>.|TRBV21-1
CASTIPGPSNQPQHF
>.|TRBV7-8
CASSLVDSGRYEQYF
>TRBD2|TRBV5-4
CASSLERDTYNEQFF
>TRBD1|TRBV6-2/TRBV6-3
CASSRGQGDVQPQHF
>TRBD2|TRBV28
CASVPSLAGVSEQYF
>.|TRBV4-3
CASSQDRLVTDTQYF
>.|TRBV5-6
CASSPGRRDAGELFF
>.|TRBV28
CASRRQINQPQHF
>TRBD1|TRBV5-4
CASSQLQGATGNIQYF
>.|TRBV10-2
CASSEYRQKPQHF
>.|TRBV3-1/TRBV3-2
CASSQELGAYEQYF
>TRBD1|TRBV15
CATSRKDRAGRGYTF
>.|TRBV7-2
CASSPRTGVGYEQYF
>.|TRBV7-2
CASSLDSANNQPQHF
>TRBD2|TRBV18
CASSPLNGGQETQYF
>.|TRBV28
CASSPTPPGPWAPLHF
>TRBD1|TRBV28
CASRLGQARYGYTF
>TRBD1|TRBV6-5
CASSYSTGGNEKLFF
>TRBD2|TRBV5-1
CASSSSGRSSYEQYF
>.|TRBV10-3
CATSWGLDQPQHF
>.|TRBV5-1
CASSLGDTEAFF
>.|TRBV19
CASSLRQTQETQYF
>.|TRBV7-2
CASSLATARGNTIYF
>.|TRBV2
CASSDVGRKAFF
>TRBD2|TRBV7-6
CASSLVGTSRADTQYF
>.|TRBV28
CASSLSGGVFYGYTF
>TRBD1|TRBV18
CASSPREGQGPETQYF
>TRBD1|TRBV19
CASRTNRGSNEKLFF
>.|TRBV5-1
CASRPGASDTEAFF
>TRBD2|TRBV5-4
CASSLDGTSGRRKQFF
>TRBD1|TRBV29-1
CSVGGTDLPGANVLTF